This T cell receptor (beta chain) originates from a study of OX40 agonist ivuxolimab in advanced cancers. Study-wide background: Partial responses were achieved by three patients: one hepatocellular carcinoma, two cutaneous melanoma.

Study findings and constraints: More expanded clones were found, on average, in CD8+ than in CD4+ T cells.

The assay was immunoSEQ multiplex PCR, and TCRdb's table has in-frame clones only and misses some. The sample lists tens of thousands of clones, about 88% occurring once. As concerns this clone: Its antigen is unknown.

CDR1 is SGHVS, CDR2 FNYEAQ, per germline. The CDR3 is 14 amino acids. Trimming stripped 1 base from V and 3 bases from J, with 6 bases between. The chain recombines TRBV7-6 with TRBJ1-4; D is undetermined. The sample in question was CD4+ or CD8+ T cells sorted from blood, obtained in a trial of the OX40 agonist ivuxolimab. The sequence came from an adult with an advanced solid tumor such as melanoma, head and neck, liver or kidney cancer. DNA of the CDR3: TGTGCCAGCAGCTTAGGGCAAGCTAATGAAAAACTGTTTTTT. As protein: CASSLGQANEKLFF.